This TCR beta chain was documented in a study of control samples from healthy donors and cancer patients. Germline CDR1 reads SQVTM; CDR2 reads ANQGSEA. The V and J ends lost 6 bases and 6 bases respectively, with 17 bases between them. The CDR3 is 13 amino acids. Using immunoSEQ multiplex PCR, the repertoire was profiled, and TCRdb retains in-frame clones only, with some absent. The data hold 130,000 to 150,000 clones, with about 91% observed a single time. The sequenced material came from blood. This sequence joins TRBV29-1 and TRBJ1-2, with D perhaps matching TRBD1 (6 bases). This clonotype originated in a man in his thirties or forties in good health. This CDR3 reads CSVLYTGFDGYTF. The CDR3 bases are TGCAGCGTCCTCTACACAGGGTTCGATGGCTACACCTTC. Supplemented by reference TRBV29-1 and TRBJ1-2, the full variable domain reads SAVISQKPSRDICQRGTSLTIQCQVDSQVTMMFWYRQQPGQSLTLIATANQGSEATYESGFVIDKFPISRPNLTFSTLTVSNMSPEDSSIYLCSVLYTGFDGYTFGSGTRLTVV.